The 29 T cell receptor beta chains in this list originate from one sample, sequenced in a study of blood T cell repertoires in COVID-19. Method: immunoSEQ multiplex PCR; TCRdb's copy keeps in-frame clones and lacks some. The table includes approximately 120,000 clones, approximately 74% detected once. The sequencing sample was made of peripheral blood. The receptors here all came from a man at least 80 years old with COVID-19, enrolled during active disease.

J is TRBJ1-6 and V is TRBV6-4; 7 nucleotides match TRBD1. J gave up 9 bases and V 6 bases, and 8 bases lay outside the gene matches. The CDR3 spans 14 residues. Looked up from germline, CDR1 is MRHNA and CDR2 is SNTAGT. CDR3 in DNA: TGTGCCAGCAGGGCTGACAGGGAAGGTTCACCCCTCCACTTT. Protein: CASRADREGSPLHF.

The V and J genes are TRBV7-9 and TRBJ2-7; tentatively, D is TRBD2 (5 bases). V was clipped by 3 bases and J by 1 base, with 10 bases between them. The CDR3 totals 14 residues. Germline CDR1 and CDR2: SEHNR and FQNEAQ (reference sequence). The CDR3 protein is CASSLAGISYEQYF. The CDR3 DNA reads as TGTGCCAGCAGCTTGGCCGGGATTTCCTACGAGCAGTACTTC.

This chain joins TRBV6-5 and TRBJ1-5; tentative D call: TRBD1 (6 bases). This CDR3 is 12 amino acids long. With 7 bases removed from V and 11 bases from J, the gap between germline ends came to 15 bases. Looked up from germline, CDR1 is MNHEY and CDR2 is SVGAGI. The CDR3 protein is CASIMGQGTQHF. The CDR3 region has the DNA TGTGCCAGCATTATGGGGCAGGGGACCCAGCATTTT.

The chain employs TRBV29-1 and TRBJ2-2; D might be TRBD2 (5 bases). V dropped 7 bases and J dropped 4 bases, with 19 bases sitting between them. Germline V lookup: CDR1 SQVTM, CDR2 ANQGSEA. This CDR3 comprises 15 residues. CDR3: CSAHVMAGATGELFF. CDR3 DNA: TGCAGCGCCCATGTAATGGCGGGCGCCACCGGGGAGCTGTTTTTT.

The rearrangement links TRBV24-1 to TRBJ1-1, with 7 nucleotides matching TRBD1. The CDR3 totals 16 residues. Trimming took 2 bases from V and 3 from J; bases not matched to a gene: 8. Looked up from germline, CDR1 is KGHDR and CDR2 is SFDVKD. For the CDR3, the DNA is TGTGCCACCAGTGATTGGACAGGCCGAGAGGACACTGAAGCTTTCTTT. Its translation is CATSDWTGREDTEAFF.

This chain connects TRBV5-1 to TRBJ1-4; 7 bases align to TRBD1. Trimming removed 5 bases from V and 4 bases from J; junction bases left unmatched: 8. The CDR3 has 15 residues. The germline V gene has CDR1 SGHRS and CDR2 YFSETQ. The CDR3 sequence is CASRSGQANNEKLFF. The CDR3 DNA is TGCGCCAGCAGGAGCGGACAGGCAAATAATGAAAAACTGTTTTTT.

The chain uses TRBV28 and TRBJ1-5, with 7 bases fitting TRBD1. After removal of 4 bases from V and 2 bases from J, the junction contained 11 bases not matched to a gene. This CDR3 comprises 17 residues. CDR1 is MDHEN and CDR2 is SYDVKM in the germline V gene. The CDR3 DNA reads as TGTGCCAGCAGTTCGGGGTTGGCAGGGGGAGGCAATCAGCCCCAGCATTTT. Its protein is CASSSGLAGGGNQPQHF.

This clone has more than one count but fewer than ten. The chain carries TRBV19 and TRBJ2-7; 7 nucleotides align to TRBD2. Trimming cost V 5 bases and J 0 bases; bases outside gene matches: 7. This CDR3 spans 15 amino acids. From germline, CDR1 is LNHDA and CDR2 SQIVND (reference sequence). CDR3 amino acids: CASSASGKSSYEQYF. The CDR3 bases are TGTGCCAGTAGTGCCAGCGGGAAGAGCTCCTACGAGCAGTACTTC. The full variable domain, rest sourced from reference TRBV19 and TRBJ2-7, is DGGITQSPKYLFRKEGQNVTLSCEQNLNHDAMYWYRQDPGQGLRLIYYSQIVNDFQKGDIAEGYSVSREKKESFPLTVTSAQKNPTAFYLCASSASGKSSYEQYFGPGTRLTVT.

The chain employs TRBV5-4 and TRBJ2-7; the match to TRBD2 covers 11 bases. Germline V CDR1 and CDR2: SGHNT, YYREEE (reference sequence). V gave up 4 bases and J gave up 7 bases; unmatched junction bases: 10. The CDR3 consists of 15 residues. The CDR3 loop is CASSQLAGGPGEQYF. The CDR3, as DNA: TGTGCCAGCAGCCAATTAGCGGGAGGGCCTGGGGAGCAGTACTTC.

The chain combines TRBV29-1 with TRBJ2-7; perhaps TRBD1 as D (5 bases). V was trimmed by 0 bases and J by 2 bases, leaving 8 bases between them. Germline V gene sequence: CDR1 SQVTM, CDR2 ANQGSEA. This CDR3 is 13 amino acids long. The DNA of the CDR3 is TGCAGCGTTGAAGATCCGACAGCCTACGAGCAGTACTTC. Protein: CSVEDPTAYEQYF.

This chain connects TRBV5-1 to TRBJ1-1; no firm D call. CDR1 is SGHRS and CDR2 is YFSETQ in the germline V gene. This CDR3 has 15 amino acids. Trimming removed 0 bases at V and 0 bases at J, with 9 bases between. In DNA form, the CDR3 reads TGCGCCAGCAGCTTGGGCGCGGTCATGAACACTGAAGCTTTCTTT. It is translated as CASSLGAVMNTEAFF.

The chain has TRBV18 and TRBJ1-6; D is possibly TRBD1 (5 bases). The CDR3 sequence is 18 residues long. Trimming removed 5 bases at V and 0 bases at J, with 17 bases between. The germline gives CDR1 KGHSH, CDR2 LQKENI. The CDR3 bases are TGTGCCAGCTCAGGTTCCCGGGCAGGGAACTCCTATAATTCACCCCTCCACTTT. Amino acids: CASSGSRAGNSYNSPLHF.

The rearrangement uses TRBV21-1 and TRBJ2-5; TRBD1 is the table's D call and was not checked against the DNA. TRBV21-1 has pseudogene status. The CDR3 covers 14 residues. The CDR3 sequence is CASSVRQGQETQYF. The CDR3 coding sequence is TGTGCCAGCAGCGTGCGACAGGGCCAAGAGACCCAGTACTTC.

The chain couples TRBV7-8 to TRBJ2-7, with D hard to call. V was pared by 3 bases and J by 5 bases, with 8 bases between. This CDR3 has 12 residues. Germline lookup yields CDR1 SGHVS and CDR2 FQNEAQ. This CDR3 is CASSFREDEQYF. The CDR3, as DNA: TGTGCCAGCAGCTTTAGAGAGGACGAGCAGTACTTC.

CDR3 in DNA: TGTGCCTGGAGTTCTCTCAATGAGCAGTTCTTC. As protein: CAWSSLNEQFF. V usage is TRBV30 and J usage is TRBJ2-1; D is undetermined. This CDR3 region has 11 residues. Germline loops: CDR1 GTSNPN, CDR2 SVGIG (reference sequence). V lost 2 bases to trimming and J lost 6 bases, with 5 bases between them.

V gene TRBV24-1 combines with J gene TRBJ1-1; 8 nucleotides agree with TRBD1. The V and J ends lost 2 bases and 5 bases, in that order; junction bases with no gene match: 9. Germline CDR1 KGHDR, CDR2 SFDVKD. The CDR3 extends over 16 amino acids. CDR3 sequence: CATSDSAQGADTEAFF. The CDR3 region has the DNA TGTGCCACCAGTGATTCTGCTCAGGGGGCAGATACTGAAGCTTTCTTT.

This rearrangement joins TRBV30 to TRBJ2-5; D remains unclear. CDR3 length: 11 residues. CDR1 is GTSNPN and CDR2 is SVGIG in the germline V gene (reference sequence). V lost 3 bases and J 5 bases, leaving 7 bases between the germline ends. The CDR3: CAWSHRETQYF. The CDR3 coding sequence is TGTGCCTGGAGCCACCGGGAGACCCAGTACTTC. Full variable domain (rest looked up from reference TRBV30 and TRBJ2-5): SQTIHQWPATLVQPVGSPLSLECTVEGTSNPNLYWYRQAAGRGLQLLFYSVGIGQISSEVPQNLSASRPQDRQFILSSKKLLLSDSGFYLCAWSHRETQYFGPGTRLLVL.

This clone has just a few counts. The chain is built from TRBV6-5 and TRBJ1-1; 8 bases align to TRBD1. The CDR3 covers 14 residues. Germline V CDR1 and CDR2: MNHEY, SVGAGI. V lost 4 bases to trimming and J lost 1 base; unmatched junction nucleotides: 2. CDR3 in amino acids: CASSSGTGNTEAFF. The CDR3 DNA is TGTGCCAGCAGTTCGGGGACAGGGAACACTGAAGCTTTCTTT.

CDR3 DNA: TGCAGCGCCCGACGAGGGTCTGCTTCGAATGAAAAACTGTTTTTT. Translating it yields CSARRGSASNEKLFF. The chain joins TRBV29-1 to TRBJ1-4; no firm D call. This CDR3 contains 15 residues. The germline CDR1 and CDR2 sequences are SQVTM and ANQGSEA. Trimming cost V 7 bases and J 5 bases, with 20 bases left between them.

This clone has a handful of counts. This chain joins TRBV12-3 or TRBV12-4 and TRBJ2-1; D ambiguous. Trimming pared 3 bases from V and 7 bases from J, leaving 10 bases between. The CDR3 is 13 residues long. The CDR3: CASSFSFVNEQFF. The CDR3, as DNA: TGTGCCAGCAGTTTTTCCTTTGTTAATGAGCAGTTCTTC.

The CDR3 DNA reads TGTGCCAGCAGCCCCGGCGGCTACTCTGGGGCCAACGTCCTGACTTTC. Its translation is CASSPGGYSGANVLTF. The rearrangement joins TRBV5-4 to TRBJ2-6; D remains ambiguous. Trimming took 4 bases from V and 0 from J, leaving 11 bases between them. Germline lookup yields CDR1 SGHNT and CDR2 YYREEE (reference sequence). CDR3 length equals 16 residues.

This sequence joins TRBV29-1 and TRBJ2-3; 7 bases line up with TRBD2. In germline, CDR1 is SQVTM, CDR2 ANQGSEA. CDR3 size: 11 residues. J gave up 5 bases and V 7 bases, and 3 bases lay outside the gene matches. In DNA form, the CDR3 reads TGCAGCGCCCCGGGGGGAGATACGCAGTATTTT. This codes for CSAPGGDTQYF.

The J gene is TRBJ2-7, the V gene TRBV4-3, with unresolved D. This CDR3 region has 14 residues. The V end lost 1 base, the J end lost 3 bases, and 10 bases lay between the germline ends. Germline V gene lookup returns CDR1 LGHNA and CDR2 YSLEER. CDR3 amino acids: CASSQASASYEQYF. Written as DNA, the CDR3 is TGCGCCAGCAGCCAAGCGAGCGCTAGCTACGAGCAGTACTTC.

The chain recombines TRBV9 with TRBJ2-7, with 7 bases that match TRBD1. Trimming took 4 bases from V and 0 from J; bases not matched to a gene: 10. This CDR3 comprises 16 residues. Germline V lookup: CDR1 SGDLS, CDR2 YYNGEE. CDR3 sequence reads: CASSSPRGTASYEQYF. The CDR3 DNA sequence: TGTGCCAGCAGCTCCCCGAGGGGGACAGCCTCCTACGAGCAGTACTTC.

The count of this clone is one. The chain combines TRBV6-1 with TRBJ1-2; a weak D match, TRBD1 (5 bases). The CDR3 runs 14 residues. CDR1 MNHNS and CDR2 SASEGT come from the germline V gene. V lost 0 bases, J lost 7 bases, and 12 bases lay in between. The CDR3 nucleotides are TGTGCCAGCAGTGAAGCGGCCAGGGTGGCTGGCTACACCTTC. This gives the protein CASSEAARVAGYTF.

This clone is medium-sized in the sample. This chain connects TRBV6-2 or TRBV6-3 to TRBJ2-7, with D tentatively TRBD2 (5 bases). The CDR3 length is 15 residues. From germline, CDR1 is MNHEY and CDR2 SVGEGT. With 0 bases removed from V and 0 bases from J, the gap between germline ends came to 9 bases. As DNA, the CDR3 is TGTGCCAGCAGTTACTCTTGGGGAGACTCCTACGAGCAGTACTTC. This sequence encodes CASSYSWGDSYEQYF.

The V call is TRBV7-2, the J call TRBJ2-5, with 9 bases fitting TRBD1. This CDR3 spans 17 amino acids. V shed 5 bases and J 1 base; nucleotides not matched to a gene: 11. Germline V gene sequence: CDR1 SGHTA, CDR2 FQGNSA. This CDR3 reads CASSPEGTGYIQETQYF. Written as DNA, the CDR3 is TGTGCCAGCAGCCCAGAGGGGACAGGGTACATCCAAGAGACCCAGTACTTC.

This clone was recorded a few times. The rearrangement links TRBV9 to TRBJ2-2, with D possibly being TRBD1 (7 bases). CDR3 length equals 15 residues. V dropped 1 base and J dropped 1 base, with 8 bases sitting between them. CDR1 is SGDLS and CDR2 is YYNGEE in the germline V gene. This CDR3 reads CASSVQGGNTGELFF. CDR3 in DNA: TGTGCCAGCAGCGTACAGGGGGGGAACACCGGGGAGCTGTTTTTT.

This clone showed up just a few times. CDR3 bases: TGTGCCAGCAGCTTAACGAGCGGGAGTAAACAAGAGACCCAGTACTTC. Translating gives CASSLTSGSKQETQYF. The chain combines TRBV7-3 with TRBJ2-5; 8 positions agree with TRBD2. The CDR3 runs 16 residues. CDR1 SGHTA and CDR2 FQGTGA come from the germline V gene. Trimming removed 0 bases from V and 2 bases from J; junction bases left unmatched: 5.